These 12 T cell receptor delta chains came from one sample sequenced in a study of γδ T cells in repeated Plasmodium falciparum infection (dated by TCRdb to about 2021). Library prep was done by multiplex PCR. Sequencing used an Illumina MiSeq. Clones were re-identified by TCRdb from the public reads with CATT, and rows with the same DNA were merged. The sample table holds around 49,000 delta-chain clones, of which 1.5% to 2% were seen once. The ten largest clones represent approximately 25% of the sample. For bulk TCR repertoire analysis, Vgamma9/Vdelta2+ and Vdelta2-negative gammadelta T cell populations were flow-sorted out of peripheral blood mononuclear cells. Sequencing used gamma-delta T cells from blood. The receptors here all came from a pool of human donors (malaria-infected and uninfected, not separated).

This clone was seen only a few times. The TCRdb record carries a much larger clone's protein, which differs from this DNA's translation at residue 17; a read error is the likely cause, and the protein listed here is the DNA translation. The gene calls are TRDV1 and TRDJ1; TRDD3 aligns across 9 bases. The CDR3 totals 23 residues. Trimming at V came to 1 base and at J to 1 base, leaving 25 bases not matched to a gene. Germline V gene sequence: CDR1 TSWWSYY, CDR2 QGS. The CDR3 sequence is CALGEQVFLSFPLGDRSTDKLIF. The CDR3 nucleotides read TGTGCTCTTGGGGAACAAGTTTTCCTTTCATTTCCACTGGGGGACCGTAGCACCGATAAACTCATCTTT.

About this clone itself: TCRdb records a much larger clone's protein for this DNA, with a difference at residue 17 that likely arises from a read error; the protein given is the translation of the DNA. The rearrangement uses TRDV2 and TRDJ1; 7 bases are shared with TRDD3. Because TCRdb records no J gene, it was assigned here through a match of the DNA to germline. The CDR3 contains 21 residues. CDR1 GEAIGNYY and CDR2 EKD come from the germline V gene. For the CDR3, the DNA is TGTGCCTGTGACCGCTTAAGGTTTACTGGGGACCCCATAGCGTACACCAATAAACTCATCTTT. It encodes CACDRLRFTGDPIAYTNKLIF.

In regard to this clone: Translating this DNA gives a protein that differs at residue 19 from the TCRdb one, which belongs to a much larger clone; a read error is likely, and the protein shown is this translation. This rearrangement joins TRDV1 to TRDJ2; 7 bases line up with TRDD3. The J gene, not given by TCRdb, was assigned here from a germline match of the nucleotide sequence. This CDR3 comprises 24 residues. V shed 5 bases, J shed 7 bases, and the junction held 37 bases outside the gene matches. Per the germline V gene, CDR1 is TSWWSYY and CDR2 is QGS. This CDR3 reads CALGKRLAILFKLLGDMSIAQLFF. As DNA, the CDR3 is TGTGCTCTTGGGAAGCGTTTGGCGATACTTTTCAAACTCCTTGGGGATATGTCGATAGCACAACTCTTCTTT.

This clone was found a few times. One base separates it from a far larger clone, so it is likely a read error. Additional DNA sequences in this sample encode the identical CDR3. The V gene reported is TRDV1; the J gene is uncalled; the D segment call TRDD3 is taken from the table without a DNA check. This CDR3 has 26 residues. From germline, CDR1 is TSWWSYY and CDR2 QGS. DNA of the CDR3: TGTGCTCTTGGGACCCCCGAGCCCCCTCCGTCGCCCTGGGAGTTCCTTAGTAGTCCGTACACCGATAAACTCATCTTC. It specifies CALGTPEPPPSPWEFLSSPYTDKLIF.

This clone was counted only a few times. TCRdb shows a much larger clone's protein in place of this DNA's translation, and the two differ at residue 28, likely through a read error; the protein shown is translated from the DNA. V gene TRDV1 was called; the J gene was not; TRDD3 is taken as the D call from the table, unchecked against the DNA. Germline V gene lookup returns CDR1 TSWWSYY and CDR2 QGS. The CDR3 runs 30 residues. The CDR3 DNA is TGTGCTCTTGGATTCTCTTCGAATGACCTTCGGGCCCCTATCCTCCGGCGTACTGGGGGCCTTAAAGGTTACACCGATAAACCCATCTTT. It translates to CALGFSSNDLRAPILRRTGGLKGYTDKPIF.

Many counts were recorded for this clone. The TCRdb protein, from a much larger clone, departs from this DNA's translation at residue 5, likely by read error; the protein shown derives from the DNA. The chain uses TRDV1 and TRDJ1; 9 bases are a match to TRDD3. This CDR3 has 23 residues. With 4 bases clipped from V and 1 base from J, the junction kept 28 bases outside the gene matches. CDR1 TSWWSYY and CDR2 QGS come from the germline V gene. The CDR3 sequence is CALGGQVFLSFPLGDRCTDKLIF. The DNA for the CDR3 is TGTGCTCTTGGGGGACAAGTTTTCCTTTCATTTCCACTGGGGGACCGTTGCACCGATAAACTCATCTTT.

This clone showed up many times. The protein in TCRdb stems from a much larger clone and differs at residue 16 from this DNA's translation, likely a read error; here the protein is translated from the DNA. The chain couples TRDV1 to TRDJ1, with 7 bases that match TRDD3. The V gene's germline CDR1 is TSWWSYY and CDR2 QGS. This CDR3 region has 18 residues. The CDR3 nucleotides read TGTGCTCTTGGGGAACATCTATGGAAGATTTGGGGGACCGATAAACCCATCTTT. Translation: CALGEHLWKIWGTDKPIF.

Notes on this clone: The protein recorded in TCRdb matches a much larger clone and deviates from this DNA's translation at residue 16, suggesting a read error; the protein here is obtained by translating the DNA. The V and J genes are TRDV1 and TRDJ1; 13 nucleotides match TRDD3. TCRdb records no J gene; here it was assigned by comparing the DNA to germline. CDR1 TSWWSYY and CDR2 QGS come from the germline V gene. The V and J ends lost 3 bases and 6 bases, in that order; junction bases with no gene match: 19. The CDR3 covers 20 residues. The DNA for the CDR3 is TGTGCTCTTGGGGACGCATTCCCTTACTGGGGGATACGGGGGGCCAATAAACTCATCTTT. It translates to CALGDAFPYWGIRGANKLIF.

About this clone itself: A read error is likely here: a far larger clone is one base away. The V gene is TRDV3; the J gene was not called; TRDD3, the D gene given by the table, was not confirmed from the DNA. The length of the CDR3 is 19 residues. Germline CDR1 reads TVYSNPD; CDR2 reads GDNSRS (reference sequence). In DNA form, the CDR3 reads TGTGCCTTTGAAGCCTACGAGGGGATACTACCCCAAAACACCGATAAACCCATCTTT. It is translated as CAFEAYEGILPQNTDKPIF.

In its sample, this clone was seen a few times. This DNA translates differently at residue 8 from the TCRdb protein, which is that of a much larger clone; a read error is likely, and the protein shown is the DNA's own translation. The chain carries TRDV2 and TRDJ3; TRDD3 matches 8 bases. The J gene, absent from TCRdb, was called here by matching the DNA to germline. Germline V lookup: CDR1 GEAIGNYY, CDR2 EKD. The CDR3 extends over 19 amino acids. V shed 1 base and J 0 bases; nucleotides not matched to a gene: 7. The CDR3 sequence: CACDTGGSGSSWDTRQMFF. Here the CDR3 DNA reads TGTGCCTGTGACACTGGGGGATCCGGGAGCTCCTGGGACACCCGACAGATGTTTTTC.

This clone was seen repeatedly, ten times or more. The protein in TCRdb stems from a much larger clone and differs at residue 3 from this DNA's translation, likely a read error; here the protein is translated from the DNA. This chain connects TRDV2 to TRDJ1; 7 bases align to TRDD3. Matching the DNA to germline supplied the J gene, which TCRdb does not give. CDR3 length equals 15 residues. Germline CDR1 is GEAIGNYY and CDR2 is EKD. The CDR3 here is CAYDMVGESTDKLIF. DNA of the CDR3: TGTGCCTATGACATGGTGGGGGAGAGCACCGATAAACTCATCTTT.

Comment on this clone: The TCRdb record carries a much larger clone's protein, which differs from this DNA's translation at residue 14; a read error is the likely cause, and the protein listed here is the DNA translation. The DNA for the CDR3 is TGTGCTCTTGGGGAACTAAGCTACTTTTGGCGGTCTCCATGTACTGGGGGATACGCGGCCGATAAACTCATCTTT. Translation gives CALGELSYFWRSPCTGGYAADKLIF. The chain recombines TRDV1 with TRDJ1; TRDD3 matches at 13 bases. No J segment appears in TCRdb, so it was assigned here by matching the sequence to germline. CDR3 length: 25 amino acids. V lost 0 bases, J lost 3 bases, and 28 bases stayed unmatched. The germline V gene has CDR1 TSWWSYY and CDR2 QGS.